This T cell receptor (beta chain) is from a study of control samples from healthy donors and cancer patients. Sequencing used immunoSEQ multiplex PCR; TCRdb keeps in-frame clones, though not all of them. The sample holds 90,000 to 150,000 clones, approximately 88% seen once. The CDR3 length is 13 residues. Between the trimmed V and J ends, which lost 4 bases and 4 bases, there was a span of 7 bases. Germline V lookup: CDR1 KGHDR, CDR2 SFDVKD. This TCR was sampled from a man in his forties or fifties in good health. Sample: blood. This sequence joins TRBV24-1 and TRBJ1-5; possible D gene TRBD1, 6 bases. The CDR3 reads CATSEGANQPQHF. The CDR3 region has the DNA TGTGCCACCAGTGAGGGGGCTAATCAGCCCCAGCATTTT.